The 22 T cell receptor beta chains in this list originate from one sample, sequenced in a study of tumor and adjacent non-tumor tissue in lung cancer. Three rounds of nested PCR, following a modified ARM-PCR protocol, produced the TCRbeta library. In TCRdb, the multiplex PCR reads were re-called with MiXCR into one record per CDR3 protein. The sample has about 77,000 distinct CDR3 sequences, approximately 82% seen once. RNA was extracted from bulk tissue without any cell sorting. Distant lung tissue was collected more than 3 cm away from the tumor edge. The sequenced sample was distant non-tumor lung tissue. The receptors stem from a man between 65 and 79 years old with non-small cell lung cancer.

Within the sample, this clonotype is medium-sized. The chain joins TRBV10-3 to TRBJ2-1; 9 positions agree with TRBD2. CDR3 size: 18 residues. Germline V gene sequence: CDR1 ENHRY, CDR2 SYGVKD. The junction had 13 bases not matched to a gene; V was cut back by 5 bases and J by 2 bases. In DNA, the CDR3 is TGTGCCATCAGTTCCAATTCCTCGCGGGGGGGAACCTACAATGAGCAGTTCTTC. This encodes CAISSNSSRGGTYNEQFF.

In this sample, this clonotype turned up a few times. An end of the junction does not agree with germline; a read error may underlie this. CDR3 protein: CASRSLGLSSHEQFF. CDR3 DNA sequence: TGTGCCAGCAGGTCCCTGGGACTCTCTTCTCATGAGCAGTTCTTC. J is TRBJ2-1 and V is TRBV10-2; D is perhaps TRBD2 (6 bases). The CDR3 runs to 15 residues. Germline V gene data show CDR1 as WSHSY and CDR2 as SAAADI.

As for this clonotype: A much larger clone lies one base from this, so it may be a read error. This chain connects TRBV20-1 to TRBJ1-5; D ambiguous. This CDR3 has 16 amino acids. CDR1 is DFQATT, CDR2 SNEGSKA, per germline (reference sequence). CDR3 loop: CSVRDKPDFPNQPQHF. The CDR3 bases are TGCAGTGTTAGAGACAAGCCGGACTTTCCCAATCAGCCCCAGCATTTT.

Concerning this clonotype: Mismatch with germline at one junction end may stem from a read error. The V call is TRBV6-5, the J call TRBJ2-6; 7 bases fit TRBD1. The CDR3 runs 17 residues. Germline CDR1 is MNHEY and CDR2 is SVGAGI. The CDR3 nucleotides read TGTGCCAGCAGTTCCAGGAAAGGGGGCTCCGGGGCCAACGTACTGACTTTC. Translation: CASSSRKGGSGANVLTF.

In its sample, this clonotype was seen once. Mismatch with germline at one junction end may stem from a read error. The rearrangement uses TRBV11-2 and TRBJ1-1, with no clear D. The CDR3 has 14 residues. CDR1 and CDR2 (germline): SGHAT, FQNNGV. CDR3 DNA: TGTGTCAGCAACCGGACGACTGCTTACACTGAAGCTTTCTTT. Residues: CVSNRTTAYTEAFF.

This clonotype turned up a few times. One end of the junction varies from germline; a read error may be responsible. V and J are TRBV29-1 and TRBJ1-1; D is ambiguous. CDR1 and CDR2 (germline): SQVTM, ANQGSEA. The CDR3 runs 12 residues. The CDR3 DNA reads TGCAACGTTGTTGCTGAGAGGCCTGAAGCTTTCTTT. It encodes CNVVAERPEAFF.

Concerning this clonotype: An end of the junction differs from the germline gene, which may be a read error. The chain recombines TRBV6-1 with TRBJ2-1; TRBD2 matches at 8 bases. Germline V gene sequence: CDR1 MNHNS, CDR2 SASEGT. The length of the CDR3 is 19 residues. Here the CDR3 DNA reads TGTACCAGCAGTGATCCGGGAGGGCCGGGGTTGCTCGCCTACAATATGCGGTTCTTC. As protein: CTSSDPGGPGLLAYNMRFF.

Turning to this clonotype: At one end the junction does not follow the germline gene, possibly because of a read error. The CDR3 loop reads CASSLVQGASYEKYF. The CDR3 nucleotides are TGTGCCAGCAGCTTAGTTCAGGGGGCCTCCTACGAGAAGTACTTC. V and J are TRBV11-2 and TRBJ2-7, with 8 bases lining up with TRBD1. The CDR3 consists of 15 residues. CDR1 SGHAT and CDR2 FQNNGV come from the germline V gene.

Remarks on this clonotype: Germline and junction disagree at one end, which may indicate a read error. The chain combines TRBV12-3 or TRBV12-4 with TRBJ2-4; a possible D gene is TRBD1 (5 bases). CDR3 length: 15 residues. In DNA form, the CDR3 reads TGTGCTAGCACTTCAACCGACAGCTCATCAAACATTCAGTACTTC. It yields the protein CASTSTDSSSNIQYF.

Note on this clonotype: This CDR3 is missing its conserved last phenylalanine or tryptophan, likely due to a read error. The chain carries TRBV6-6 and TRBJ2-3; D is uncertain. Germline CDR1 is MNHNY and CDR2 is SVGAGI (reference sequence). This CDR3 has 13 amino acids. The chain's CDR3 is CASSYLLADMQYL. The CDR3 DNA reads TGTGCCAGCAGTTACTTGCTTGCGGATATGCAGTATCTT.

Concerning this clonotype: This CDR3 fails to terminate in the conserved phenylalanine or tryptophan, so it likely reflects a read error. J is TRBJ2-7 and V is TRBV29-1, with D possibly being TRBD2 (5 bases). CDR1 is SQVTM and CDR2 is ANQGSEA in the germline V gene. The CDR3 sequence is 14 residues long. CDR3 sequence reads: CNVSGMAGCGMQYI. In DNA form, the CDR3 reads TGCAACGTCAGCGGAATGGCCGGCTGTGGGATGCAGTACATC.

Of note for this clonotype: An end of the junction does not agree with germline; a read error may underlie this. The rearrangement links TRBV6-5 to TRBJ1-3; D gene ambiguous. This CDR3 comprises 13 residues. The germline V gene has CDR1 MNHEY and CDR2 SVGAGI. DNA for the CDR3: TGTGTCAGCATACTGGACTCTGGAAACACCATATATTTT. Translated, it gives CVSILDSGNTIYF.

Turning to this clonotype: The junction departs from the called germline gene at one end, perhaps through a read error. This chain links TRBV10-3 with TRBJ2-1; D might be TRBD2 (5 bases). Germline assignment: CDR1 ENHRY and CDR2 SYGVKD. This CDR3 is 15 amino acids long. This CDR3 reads CAISDASDSYNKQFF. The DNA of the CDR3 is TGTGCCATCAGTGATGCTTCGGACTCCTACAATAAGCAGTTCTTC.

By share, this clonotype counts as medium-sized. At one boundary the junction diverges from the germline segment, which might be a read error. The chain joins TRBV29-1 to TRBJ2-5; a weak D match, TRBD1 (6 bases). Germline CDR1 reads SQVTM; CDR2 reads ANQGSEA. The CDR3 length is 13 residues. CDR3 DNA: TGCAGCGTGGCAGACAGGTTCCAAGAGAACCAGTACTTC. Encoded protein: CSVADRFQENQYF.

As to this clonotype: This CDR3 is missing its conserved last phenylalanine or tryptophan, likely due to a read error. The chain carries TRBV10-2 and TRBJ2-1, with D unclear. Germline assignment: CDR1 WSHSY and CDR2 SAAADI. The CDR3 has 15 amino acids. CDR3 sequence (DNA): TGCACCAGCAGGTCCCCGGTACCCTCTTCTCATGAGCAGTTCTTA. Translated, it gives CTSRSPVPSSHEQFL.

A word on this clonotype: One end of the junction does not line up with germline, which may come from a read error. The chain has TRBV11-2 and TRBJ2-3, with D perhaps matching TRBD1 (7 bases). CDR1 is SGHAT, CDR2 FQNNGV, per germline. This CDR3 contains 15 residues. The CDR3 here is CTSSLQGGVTDTQYF. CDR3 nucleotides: TGTACCAGCAGCTTGCAGGGGGGAGTCACAGATACGCAGTATTTT.

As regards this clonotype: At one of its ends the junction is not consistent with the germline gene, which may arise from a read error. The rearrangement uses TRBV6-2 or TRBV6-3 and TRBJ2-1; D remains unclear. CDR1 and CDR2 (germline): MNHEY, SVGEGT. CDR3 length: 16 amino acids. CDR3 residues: CASSQKVGNSWDEQFF. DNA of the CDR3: TGCGCCAGCAGTCAAAAAGTTGGGAATTCGTGGGATGAGCAGTTCTTC.

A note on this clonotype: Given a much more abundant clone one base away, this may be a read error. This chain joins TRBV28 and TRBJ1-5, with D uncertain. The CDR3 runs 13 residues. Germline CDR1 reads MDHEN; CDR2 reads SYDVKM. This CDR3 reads CASSLTVNQSQHF. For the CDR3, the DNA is TGTGCCAGCAGTCTTACAGTCAATCAGTCCCAGCATTTT. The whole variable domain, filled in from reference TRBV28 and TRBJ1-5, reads DVKVTQSSRYLVKRTGEKVFLECVQDMDHENMFWYRQDPGLGLRLIYFSYDVKMKEKGDIPEGYSVSREKKERFSLILESASTNQTSMYLCASSLTVNQSQHFGDGTRLSIL.

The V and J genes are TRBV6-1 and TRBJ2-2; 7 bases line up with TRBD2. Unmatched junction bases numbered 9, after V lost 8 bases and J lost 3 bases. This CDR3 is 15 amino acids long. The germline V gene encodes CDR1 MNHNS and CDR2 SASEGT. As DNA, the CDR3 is TGTGCCAGCGGCCCAGCGGGGAGGGACACCGGGGAGCTGTTTTTT. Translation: CASGPAGRDTGELFF.

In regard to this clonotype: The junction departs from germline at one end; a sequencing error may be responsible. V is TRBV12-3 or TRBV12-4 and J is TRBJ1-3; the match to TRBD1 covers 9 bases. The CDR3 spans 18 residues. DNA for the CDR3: TGTGTCAGCACTCGTCCCGGGACAGGGATCGGTTCTGGAAACACCATATATTTT. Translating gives CVSTRPGTGIGSGNTIYF.

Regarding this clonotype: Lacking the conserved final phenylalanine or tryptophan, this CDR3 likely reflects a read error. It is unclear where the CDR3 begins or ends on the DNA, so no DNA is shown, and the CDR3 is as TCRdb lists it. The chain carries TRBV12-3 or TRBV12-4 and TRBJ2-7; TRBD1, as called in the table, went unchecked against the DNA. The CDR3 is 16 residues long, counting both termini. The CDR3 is CASSLASGTGSIEQYI.

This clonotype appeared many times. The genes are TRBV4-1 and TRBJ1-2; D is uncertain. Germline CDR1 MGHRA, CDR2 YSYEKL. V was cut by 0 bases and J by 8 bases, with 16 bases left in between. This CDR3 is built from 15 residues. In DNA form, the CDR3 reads TGCGCCAGCAGCCAAGACGCCATAGGCTATACAGGCTACACCTTC. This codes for CASSQDAIGYTGYTF.